These 8 T cell receptor beta chains originate from one sample sequenced in a study of OX40 agonist ivuxolimab in advanced cancers. Libraries were made using the immunoSEQ multiplex PCR assay. TCRdb stores this immuneACCESS table with in-frame sequences only. Part of the clones is absent; in the studies checked, under half of the shortfall reflects unresolved V genes, and no reason is known for the rest. For this sample the table gives 30,000 to 45,000 clones, of which less than 85% were detected only once. The top ten hold under 2% of the sample. Sample: CD4+ or CD8+ T cells sorted from blood, taken in a trial of the OX40 agonist ivuxolimab. The source is an adult with an advanced solid tumor such as melanoma, head and neck, liver or kidney cancer.

V and J are TRBV7-2 and TRBJ1-3, with D perhaps TRBD1 (6 bases). Per the germline V gene, CDR1 is SGHTA and CDR2 is FQGNSA. Trimming removed 7 bases from V and 0 bases from J, with 19 bases in between. The CDR3 extends over 17 amino acids. This CDR3 reads CASNLQTGLSSGNTIYF. The CDR3 nucleotides read TGTGCCAGCAACCTCCAGACAGGTTTAAGCTCTGGAAACACCATATATTTT.

This rearrangement joins TRBV7-2 to TRBJ2-2; 10 positions match TRBD2. V lost 8 bases to trimming and J lost 4 bases; unmatched junction nucleotides: 7. The CDR3 is 15 amino acids. Germline V gives CDR1 SGHTA, CDR2 FQGNSA. The CDR3 nucleotides are TGTGCCAGCGGACCGGTAGCGGGAGGCACCGGGGAGCTGTTTTTT. It is translated as CASGPVAGGTGELFF.

This clone was picked up one time. A junction boundary mismatches the germline segment, possibly from a read error. The CDR3 sequence: CASSFGTSSHEQYF. The CDR3 DNA reads TGTGCCAGCAGCTTCGGGACTAGCTCCCACGAGCAGTACTTC. V gene TRBV7-9 combines with J gene TRBJ2-7; 9 bases match TRBD2. Germline assignment: CDR1 SEHNR and CDR2 FQNEAQ (reference sequence). The CDR3 consists of 14 residues. Supplemented by reference TRBV7-9 and TRBJ2-7, the full variable domain reads DTGVSQNPRHKITKRGQNVTFRCDPISEHNRLYWYRQTLGQGPEFLTYFQNEAQLEKSRLLSDRFSAERPKGSFSTLEIQRTEQGDSAMYLCASSFGTSSHEQYFGPGTRLTVT.

The chain uses TRBV6-5 and TRBJ1-5; D may be TRBD1 (6 bases). Deletions cut 7 bases from V and 5 bases from J, with 15 bases between. CDR3 size: 14 residues. The germline gives CDR1 MNHEY, CDR2 SVGAGI. CDR3 sequence reads: CASKAGTSHQPQHF. DNA of the CDR3: TGTGCCAGCAAAGCCGGGACATCCCATCAGCCCCAGCATTTT.

V is TRBV29-1 and J is TRBJ2-2, with D perhaps matching TRBD1 (5 bases). The V end was cut by 0 bases, the J end by 2 bases, with 13 bases between. CDR1 is SQVTM, CDR2 ANQGSEA, per germline. The CDR3 runs 16 residues. The CDR3 DNA reads as TGCAGCGTTGAAGACCCATTGACAGAAAACACCGGGGAGCTGTTTTTT. Translation gives CSVEDPLTENTGELFF.

Relative to its sample, this clone is medium-sized. The chain joins TRBV6-5 to TRBJ2-7; TRBD1 agrees at 9 bases. V lost 6 bases to trimming and J lost 2 bases; unmatched junction nucleotides: 8. This CDR3 contains 15 residues. The germline V gene encodes CDR1 MNHEY and CDR2 SVGAGI. The DNA for the CDR3 is TGTGCCAGCAGGCCCGGGACAGGGAAGACCTACGAGCAGTACTTC. As protein: CASRPGTGKTYEQYF.

This clone occurred once. This rearrangement joins TRBV19 to TRBJ2-1; 10 bases map to TRBD2. The CDR3 length is 16 residues. Germline trimming cut 4 bases from V and 4 bases from J; bases unmatched to any gene: 7. The V gene's germline CDR1 is LNHDA and CDR2 SQIVND (reference sequence). CDR3: CASSTRAGGRYNEQFF. The CDR3 DNA sequence: TGTGCCAGTAGTACGAGAGCGGGGGGGAGATACAATGAGCAGTTCTTC. The entire variable domain, with the rest obtained from reference TRBV19 and TRBJ2-1, is as follows: DGGITQSPKYLFRKEGQNVTLSCEQNLNHDAMYWYRQDPGQGLRLIYYSQIVNDFQKGDIAEGYSVSREKKESFPLTVTSAQKNPTAFYLCASSTRAGGRYNEQFFGPGTRLTVL.

The rearrangement uses TRBV7-2 and TRBJ1-3; D unclear. V was shortened by 5 bases and J by 2 bases, with 1 base between the two germline ends. Germline CDR1 is SGHTA and CDR2 is FQGNSA. The CDR3 totals 11 residues. The CDR3 protein is CASSPGNTIYF. CDR3 nucleotide sequence: TGTGCCAGCAGCCCTGGAAACACCATATATTTT.